This T cell receptor beta chain was documented in a study of T-cell memory formation after mild COVID-19. General study points: Balance between CD4 and CD8 was seen in clones contracting day 15 to 85, and a CD4+ lean was seen in later expanders.

In this sample, this clonotype turned up a few times. What it binds is unknown. TCRdb fed the 5' RACE reads into MiXCR, producing one record per CDR3 protein. This table has around 220,000 distinct CDR3 sequences, around 15% appearing once. The CDR3 runs to 13 residues. CDR1 is ENHRY and CDR2 is SYGVKD in the germline V gene. Trimming took off 5 bases at V and 0 bases at J, with 6 bases between the two ends. Sample: PBMCs or a T cell subset sorted from them (not recorded which). This chain links TRBV10-3 with TRBJ2-3; D is unresolved. The sequence came from a man aged 18 to 30 who had mild COVID-19 (a few samples of this study predate the infection). Cell type and time point are not known. The CDR3 here is CAISLASTDTQYF. The CDR3 DNA follows: TGTGCCATCAGTCTCGCTAGCACAGATACGCAGTATTTT.